The 28 T cell receptor beta chains presented below share a single source sample, sequenced in a study of CD8 T cells in Susac syndrome. RNA was extracted with the RNeasy kit, and a quantity of 0.5 to 1 ug was reverse transcribed using random hexamers. Each CDR3 protein is one row after TCRdb ran MiXCR on the immunoSEQ multiplex PCR reads. This table has a few hundred thousand distinct CDR3 sequences, roughly 90% appearing once. Sequencing was carried out using CD8+ T cells from PBMCs. These receptors came from a human donor with multiple sclerosis.

The J gene is TRBJ2-3, the V gene TRBV12-3 or TRBV12-4; 7 bases agree with TRBD2. After removal of 2 bases from V and 1 base from J, the junction contained 3 bases not matched to a gene. CDR3 length equals 15 residues. The CDR3 DNA sequence: TGTGCCAGCAGTTTACCTAGCGGACGCACAGATACGCAGTATTTT. Encoded protein: CASSLPSGRTDTQYF.

This clonotype was seen a handful of times. The rearrangement uses TRBV4-1 and TRBJ2-7, with 7 bases matching TRBD1. The CDR3 is made up of 16 amino acids. The ends lost 4 bases at V and 0 bases at J; junction bases unmatched: 9. Germline CDR1 MGHRA, CDR2 YSYEKL. The CDR3 is CASSPLQGLSSYEQYF. The DNA of the CDR3 is TGCGCCAGCAGCCCTTTACAGGGGCTATCCTCCTACGAGCAGTACTTC.

The rearrangement uses TRBV11-2 and TRBJ2-7; either TRBD1 or TRBD2 may fit D (5 bases each). CDR1 and CDR2 from the germline V gene are SGHAT and FQNNGV. CDR3 length equals 15 residues. The V gene lost 0 bases and the J gene lost 1 base, with 10 bases spanning the gap. This CDR3 is CASSLEPWGSYEQYF. Written as DNA, the CDR3 is TGTGCCAGCAGCTTAGAGCCGTGGGGGTCCTACGAGCAGTACTTC. Complete variable domain (other parts from reference TRBV11-2 and TRBJ2-7): EAGVAQSPRYKIIEKRQSVAFWCNPISGHATLYWYQQILGQGPKLLIQFQNNGVVDDSQLPKDRFSAERLKGVDSTLKIQPAKLEDSAVYLCASSLEPWGSYEQYFGPGTRLTVT.

The chain employs TRBV9 and TRBJ1-5; D is unclear. This CDR3 contains 14 residues. With 4 bases removed from V and 1 base from J, the gap between germline ends came to 9 bases. CDR1 SGDLS and CDR2 YYNGEE come from the germline V gene. The CDR3 loop is CASSSWWSNQPQHF. CDR3 in DNA: TGTGCCAGCAGCTCATGGTGGAGCAATCAGCCCCAGCATTTT.

This rearrangement joins TRBV30 to TRBJ2-7; D is unresolved. This CDR3 contains 15 residues. The V end lost 1 base, the J end lost 0 bases, and 13 bases lay between the germline ends. CDR1 is GTSNPN, CDR2 SVGIG, per germline (reference sequence). CDR3 residues: CAWSEGSVSSYEQYF. The CDR3 nucleotides read TGTGCCTGGAGTGAGGGATCAGTTAGCTCCTACGAGCAGTACTTC. The full variable domain, in which reference TRBV30 and TRBJ2-7 provide the parts outside the CDR3, is SQTIHQWPATLVQPVGSPLSLECTVEGTSNPNLYWYRQAAGRGLQLLFYSVGIGQISSEVPQNLSASRPQDRQFILSSKKLLLSDSGFYLCAWSEGSVSSYEQYFGPGTRLTVT.

The chain is built from TRBV29-1 and TRBJ2-1; TRBD1 matches at 7 bases. V was pared by 7 bases and J by 3 bases, with 9 bases of the junction left unmatched. The length of the CDR3 is 14 residues. Germline CDR1 reads SQVTM; CDR2 reads ANQGSEA. The CDR3 sequence: CSARDRAIYNEQFF. Written as DNA, the CDR3 is TGCAGCGCCCGCGACAGGGCCATCTACAATGAGCAGTTCTTC.

The chain uses TRBV18 and TRBJ1-2; D is unclear. Germline CDR1 is KGHSH and CDR2 is LQKENI. The CDR3 length is 14 residues. Trimming stripped 5 bases from V and 2 bases from J, with 12 bases between. CDR3 amino acids: CASSEDGSNYGYTF. CDR3 DNA: TGTGCCAGCTCAGAGGACGGCTCCAACTATGGCTACACCTTC.

The V and J genes are TRBV27 and TRBJ1-2, with 9 positions matching TRBD1. In germline, CDR1 is MNHEY, CDR2 SMNVEV (reference sequence). The V gene end was trimmed by 4 bases and the J gene end by 8 bases; junction bases not matched to a gene: 5. This CDR3 is built from 13 residues. DNA of the CDR3: TGTGCCAGCAGTTCGCGGGACAGGGAAGGCTACACCTTC. Its translation is CASSSRDREGYTF.

This chain connects TRBV12-3 or TRBV12-4 to TRBJ2-1, with D uncertain. V was pared by 0 bases and J by 7 bases, with 4 bases between. The CDR3 runs 12 residues. The DNA of the CDR3 is TGTGCCAGCAGTTTAGCCAGTAATGAGCAGTTCTTC. Its translation: CASSLASNEQFF.

The J gene is TRBJ2-5, the V gene TRBV7-9, with D possibly TRBD1 on 6 matching bases. The CDR3 totals 17 residues. Trimming left V 4 bases short and J 7 bases short, with 25 bases between. The V gene's germline CDR1 is SEHNR and CDR2 FQNEAQ (reference sequence). The DNA for the CDR3 is TGTGCCAGCAGCTCCCTCCCACCAGGGAGAACAGGGCTGACCCAGTACTTC. Its translation: CASSSLPPGRTGLTQYF.

The chain employs TRBV10-3 and TRBJ2-1, with D uncertain. The ends were cut back, 3 bases at V and 4 bases at J, with 7 bases in the middle. The CDR3 contains 13 residues. Germline CDR1 ENHRY, CDR2 SYGVKD. The chain's CDR3 is CAISDGRYNEQFF. The CDR3, as DNA: TGTGCCATCAGTGACGGCAGGTACAATGAGCAGTTCTTC.

The CDR3: CASSYSTYTEAFF. The CDR3 nucleotides are TGTGCCAGCAGTTACTCGACTTACACTGAAGCTTTCTTT. The rearrangement uses TRBV6-2 or TRBV6-3 and TRBJ1-1; D unresolved. The V gene's germline CDR1 is MNHEY and CDR2 SVGEGT. CDR3 length: 13 amino acids. Trimming took off 0 bases at V and 3 bases at J, with 5 bases between the two ends.

The chain is built from TRBV4-3 and TRBJ2-5, with 11 bases matching TRBD2. V lost 1 base, J lost 4 bases, and 2 bases stayed unmatched. The CDR3 spans 15 residues. Germline assignment: CDR1 LGHNA and CDR2 YSLEER. The CDR3 bases are TGCGCCAGCAGCCAAGGGACTAGCGGGCGAGAGACCCAGTACTTC. This sequence encodes CASSQGTSGRETQYF.

CDR3 in DNA: TGTGCCAGCAGCTTGGCATTGACAGGGCCGAACACTGAAGCTTTCTTT. It encodes CASSLALTGPNTEAFF. The gene calls are TRBV7-9 and TRBJ1-1, with TRBD1 matching 7 bases. Germline assignment: CDR1 SEHNR and CDR2 FQNEAQ (reference sequence). The CDR3 runs 16 residues. The junction had 8 bases not matched to a gene; V was cut back by 3 bases and J by 1 base.

The gene calls are TRBV6-5 and TRBJ1-1; D unresolved. The CDR3 totals 16 residues. Trimming took 2 bases from V and 4 from J, leaving 17 bases between them. Germline CDR1 and CDR2: MNHEY and SVGAGI. The CDR3: CASSYDSQPSSTEAFF. For the CDR3, the DNA is TGTGCCAGCAGTTACGATTCGCAGCCCTCGAGCACTGAAGCTTTCTTT.

This chain connects TRBV5-6 to TRBJ2-7, with TRBD2 as a possible D gene (6 bases). This CDR3 is built from 17 residues. CDR1 and CDR2 from the germline V gene are SGHDT and YYEEEE. Deletions cut 1 base from V and 3 bases from J, with 20 bases between. The CDR3 nucleotides are TGTGCCAGCAGCTTGTCGGCCGGGAGTCAGGGATACTACGAGCAGTACTTC. This gives the protein CASSLSAGSQGYYEQYF.

The chain is built from TRBV7-8 and TRBJ2-7; D call uncertain. V was shortened by 5 bases and J by 3 bases, with 11 bases between the two germline ends. Germline assignment: CDR1 SGHVS and CDR2 FQNEAQ. This CDR3 has 13 amino acids. The CDR3 region is CASSHLGIYEQYF. The CDR3 DNA follows: TGTGCCAGCAGCCACTTGGGGATCTACGAGCAGTACTTC.

This chain connects TRBV4-3 to TRBJ1-2; D is perhaps TRBD1 (5 bases). The CDR3 contains 14 residues. Germline CDR1 is LGHNA and CDR2 is YSLEER. V was cut by 1 base and J by 7 bases, with 13 bases left in between. The CDR3 loop reads CASSQVTGGGGYTF. The CDR3, as DNA: TGCGCCAGCAGCCAAGTTACAGGAGGAGGTGGCTACACCTTC.

This chain links TRBV30 with TRBJ1-1, with D perhaps matching TRBD1 (5 bases). Germline V gene sequence: CDR1 GTSNPN, CDR2 SVGIG (reference sequence). CDR3 length: 11 residues. V lost 3 bases, J lost 5 bases, and 7 bases lay in between. The CDR3 region has the DNA TGTGCCTGGAGGGACATAACTGAAGCTTTCTTT. Protein: CAWRDITEAFF.

The chain is built from TRBV2 and TRBJ2-7; 7 nucleotides match TRBD1. The CDR3 extends over 12 amino acids. Germline CDR1 is SNHLY and CDR2 is FYNNEI. Trimming took 8 bases from V and 2 from J; bases not matched to a gene: 3. CDR3 protein: CASDRATYEQYF. Written as DNA, the CDR3 is TGTGCCAGCGACAGGGCCACCTACGAGCAGTACTTC.

This chain links TRBV19 with TRBJ1-2; D is perhaps TRBD1 (5 bases). The CDR3 contains 12 residues. Germline CDR1 reads LNHDA; CDR2 reads SQIVND (reference sequence). Trimming pared 5 bases from V and 8 bases from J, leaving 12 bases between. CDR3 sequence reads: CASSAGLWGYTF. CDR3 sequence (DNA): TGTGCCAGTAGTGCGGGACTTTGGGGCTACACCTTC.

This sequence joins TRBV5-6 and TRBJ1-1; D is undetermined. CDR3 length: 13 residues. Deletions cut 0 bases from V and 3 bases from J, with 6 bases between. The germline gives CDR1 SGHDT, CDR2 YYEEEE. In DNA, the CDR3 is TGTGCCAGCAGCTTGGGGGCCGACACTGAAGCTTTCTTT. It yields the protein CASSLGADTEAFF.

The chain joins TRBV20-1 to TRBJ2-1; the D is unclear. Trimming took off 3 bases at V and 6 bases at J, with 21 bases between the two ends. Looked up from germline, CDR1 is DFQATT and CDR2 is SNEGSKA (reference sequence). This CDR3 region has 16 residues. The CDR3, as DNA: TGCAGTGCTAGGGGCCTAGGTCTTGGCGGACCCAATGAGCAGTTCTTC. As protein: CSARGLGLGGPNEQFF.

The rearrangement links TRBV13 to TRBJ2-1; a weak D match, TRBD1 (6 bases). The CDR3 has 15 residues. Germline values: CDR1 PRHDT, CDR2 FYEKMQ (reference sequence). The V and J ends lost 2 bases and 3 bases respectively, with 11 bases between them. CDR3 protein: CASSLPGQNYNEQFF. CDR3 DNA sequence: TGTGCCAGCAGCTTACCCGGACAGAACTACAATGAGCAGTTCTTC.

This chain's CDR3 is CASSDRGWNNEQFF. CDR3 nucleotides: TGTGCCAGCAGTGACAGGGGATGGAACAATGAGCAGTTCTTC. This chain links TRBV6-2 or TRBV6-3 with TRBJ2-1, with 8 nucleotides matching TRBD1. Per the germline V gene, CDR1 is MNHEY and CDR2 is SVGEGT. The CDR3 sequence is 14 residues long. The V and J ends lost 5 bases and 5 bases, in that order; junction bases with no gene match: 5.

The V gene is TRBV7-9, the J gene TRBJ1-2, with TRBD1 matching over 9 bases. V dropped 5 bases and J dropped 4; count of bases not matched to a gene: 5. Germline assignment: CDR1 SEHNR and CDR2 FQNEAQ (reference sequence). There are 14 residues in the CDR3. CDR3 protein: CASSLQGALYGYTF. In nucleotides, the CDR3 is TGTGCCAGCAGCCTACAGGGGGCTCTCTATGGCTACACCTTC.

The chain links TRBV12-3 or TRBV12-4 to TRBJ2-1; D is perhaps TRBD2 (5 bases). The CDR3 covers 17 residues. The V end was cut by 8 bases, the J end by 0 bases, with 20 bases between. The CDR3 reads CASSPLGGQSSYNEQFF. The DNA of the CDR3 is TGTGCCAGCTCCCCGCTTGGCGGGCAAAGCTCCTACAATGAGCAGTTCTTC.

The chain couples TRBV6-6 to TRBJ1-6; unclear D gene. CDR3 length equals 15 residues. CDR1 is MNHNY and CDR2 is SVGAGI in the germline V gene (reference sequence). Trimming removed 2 bases from V and 5 bases from J, with 10 bases in between. The CDR3 sequence: CASSYVLADNSPLHF. CDR3 coding DNA: TGTGCCAGCAGTTACGTATTGGCCGATAATTCACCCCTCCACTTT.